A selection of T cell receptor beta chains follows, all from one sample in a study of post-analysis software for immune sequencing data. TCRdb processed the PCR reads anew with MiXCR; each CDR3 protein has one entry. The sample lists roughly 870,000 distinct CDR3 sequences; 53% were seen once. The specimen was blood. The origin of the receptors is a girl aged 10-17 years with multiple sclerosis. CDR3s include the opening cysteine and the closing phenylalanine or tryptophan. The order of the fields is CDR3 length, V gene, J gene, CDR3 protein.

>15|TRBV12-3/TRBV12-4|TRBJ2-7
CASRLPDGINYEQYF
>15|TRBV20-1|TRBJ2-1
CSASKTSGSRNEQFF
>15|TRBV5-1|TRBJ1-2
CASSVTGPIRYGYTF
>13|TRBV10-3|TRBJ2-7
CAPISDGTYEQYF
>16|TRBV7-9|TRBJ2-1
CASSPPPGTGSNEQFF
>14|TRBV20-1|TRBJ1-2
CSARDVGNNYGYTF
>15|TRBV12-3/TRBV12-4|TRBJ2-3
CASSPTSGRGDTQYF
>14|TRBV5-5|TRBJ1-6
CASSPRVSPSPLHF
>13|TRBV29-1|TRBJ2-7
CSVKTGASYEQYF
>13|TRBV11-3|TRBJ2-2
CASSYHSTGELFF
>14|TRBV10-3|TRBJ1-2
CATQGSETNYGYTF
>17|TRBV29-1|TRBJ2-6
CSVGLEAPSSGANVLTF
>15|TRBV3-1|TRBJ2-1
CASSHRERSYNEQFF
>16|TRBV20-1|TRBJ2-7
CSADVPGASGSYEQYF
>14|TRBV4-1|TRBJ1-2
CASSQAGAPHGYTF
>14|TRBV29-1|TRBJ2-2
CSVSSGGPAEELFF
>12|TRBV20-1|TRBJ2-7
CSARGEEDEQYF
>13|TRBV18|TRBJ2-1
CASSLFRDNEQFF
>14|TRBV10-2|TRBJ1-5
CATSNRGSNQPQHF
>13|TRBV19|TRBJ1-5
CASRDRDAQPQHF
>13|TRBV25-1|TRBJ1-6
CAARDRENSPLHF
>14|TRBV27|TRBJ2-7
CASRGSGGAYEQYF
>13|TRBV7-3|TRBJ1-6
CASSSEYNSPLHF
>15|TRBV7-3|TRBJ2-3
CASSRVGGYTDTQYF
>15|TRBV6-2/TRBV6-3|TRBJ2-3
CASSHGGVGADTQYF
>10|TRBV12-5|TRBJ2-4
CASAIGAQYF
>14|TRBV20-1|TRBJ2-7
CSAYQDPGSYEQYF
>13|TRBV29-1|TRBJ1-5
CSVWDRGNQPQHF
>13|TRBV20-1|TRBJ2-7
CSVRSAGAYEQYF
>14|TRBV9|TRBJ1-4
CASSPRAPNEKLFF
>15|TRBV7-9|TRBJ2-3
CASRVSGSSTDTQYF
>14|TRBV11-3|TRBJ2-3
CASSQGIHTDTQYF
>16|TRBV20-1|TRBJ1-1
CSAVPGQGYRDTEAFF
>14|TRBV10-3|TRBJ1-2
CAISDWTGDYGYTF
>13|TRBV10-3|TRBJ2-7
CATTRRDANEQYF
>13|TRBV29-1|TRBJ1-4
CSVARTGNSKLFF
>14|TRBV20-1|TRBJ1-2
CSAPGQGTDYGYTF
>17|TRBV5-1|TRBJ2-1
CASSLASKAGAGNEQFF
>17|TRBV12-3/TRBV12-4|TRBJ2-2
CASTRETGAAKSGERFF
>14|TRBV7-3|TRBJ2-5
CASSLFGGEETQYF
>15|TRBV29-1|TRBJ1-2
CSVVRQEALNYGYTF
>14|TRBV7-3|TRBJ2-1
CASSALGGYNEQFF
>21|TRBV9|TRBJ2-4
CASSSRKVANNSAVAKNIQYF
>15|TRBV5-1|TRBJ2-5
CASSLDGQAAVLEYF
>15|TRBV5-1|TRBJ1-2
CASSWVGTINYGYTF
>11|TRBV30|TRBJ1-2
CAWKSLEGYTF
>13|TRBV29-1|TRBJ1-2
CSVEDWVNYGYTF
>15|TRBV6-5|TRBJ2-7
CASSYGTGITYEQYF
>15|TRBV5-1|TRBJ2-7
CASSLGQATDYEQYF
>11|TRBV5-1|TRBJ2-2
CASDVSGELFF
>12|TRBV3-1|TRBJ1-1
CASSQGTVNAFF
>14|TRBV27|TRBJ2-7
CASSLRAGLYEQYF
>16|TRBV7-9|TRBJ2-3
CASSLRSSGYTDTQYF